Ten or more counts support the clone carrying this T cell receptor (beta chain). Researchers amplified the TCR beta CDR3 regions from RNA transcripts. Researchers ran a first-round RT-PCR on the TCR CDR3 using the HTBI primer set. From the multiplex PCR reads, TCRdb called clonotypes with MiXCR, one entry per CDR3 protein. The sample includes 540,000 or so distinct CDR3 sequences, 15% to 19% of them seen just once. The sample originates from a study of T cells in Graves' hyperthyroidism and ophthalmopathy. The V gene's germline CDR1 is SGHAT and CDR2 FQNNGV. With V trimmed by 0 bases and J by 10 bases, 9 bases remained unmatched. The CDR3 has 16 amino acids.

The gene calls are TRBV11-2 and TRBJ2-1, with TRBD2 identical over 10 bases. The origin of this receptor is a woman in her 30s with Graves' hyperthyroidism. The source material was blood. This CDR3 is CASSLELAGLLLEQFF. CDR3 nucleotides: TGTGCCAGCAGCTTAGAACTAGCGGGACTATTGCTAGAGCAGTTCTTC.